The 15 T cell receptor beta chains below all came from one sample that was sequenced in a study of Graves' ophthalmopathy and Graves' hyperthyroidism. From RNA, the CDR3 regions of TCR beta chains were amplified and sequenced. Second-round multiplex PCR came after first-round RT-PCR with HTBI primers. One entry per CDR3 protein, called by TCRdb with MiXCR from the multiplex PCR reads. The data hold roughly 220,000 distinct CDR3 sequences, with 45% observed a single time. The sequencing input was peripheral blood. The receptor set was obtained from an adult man with Graves' ophthalmopathy.

This clonotype was recorded once. This chain connects TRBV28 to TRBJ1-5; D gene uncertain. From germline, CDR1 is MDHEN and CDR2 SYDVKM. The CDR3 has 15 residues. Trimming stripped 3 bases from V and 8 bases from J, with 17 bases between. CDR3 sequence reads: CASSFLTPSREPQHF. Written as DNA, the CDR3 is TGTGCCAGCAGTTTTTTAACACCTAGTCGTGAGCCCCAGCATTTT.

The chain couples TRBV2 to TRBJ1-5; D might be TRBD1 (5 bases). V dropped 4 bases and J dropped 3 bases, with 10 bases sitting between them. Germline CDR1 SNHLY, CDR2 FYNNEI. This CDR3 contains 14 residues. The CDR3 nucleotides are TGTGCCAGCAGTGCCGACAGTTACAATCAGCCCCAGCATTTT. Translating it yields CASSADSYNQPQHF.

The V call is TRBV20-1, the J call TRBJ2-7; 11 nucleotides align to TRBD2. Germline CDR1 and CDR2: DFQATT and SNEGSKA (reference sequence). This CDR3 comprises 14 residues. The V gene end was trimmed by 6 bases and the J gene end by 7 bases; junction bases not matched to a gene: 11. CDR3 DNA sequence: TGCAGTGCACTACTAGCGGGAGTCCTTCGGGAGCAGTACTTC. It is translated as CSALLAGVLREQYF.

The genes are TRBV7-2 and TRBJ1-2, with a weak D call TRBD1 (5 bases). CDR1 and CDR2 from the germline V gene are SGHTA and FQGNSA. Trimming removed 5 bases at V and 3 bases at J, with 16 bases between. The CDR3 sequence is 15 residues long. The CDR3 spells CASSPQSGLDYGYTF. In DNA, the CDR3 is TGTGCCAGCAGCCCACAGTCAGGGCTGGACTATGGCTACACCTTC. The full variable domain, in which reference TRBV7-2 and TRBJ1-2 provide the parts outside the CDR3, is GAGVSQSPSNKVTEKGKDVELRCDPISGHTALYWYRQSLGQGLEFLIYFQGNSAPDKSGLPSDRFSAERTGGSVSTLTIQRTQQEDSAVYLCASSPQSGLDYGYTFGSGTRLTVV.

This clonotype was observed a few times. This chain connects TRBV29-1 to TRBJ1-4, with D possibly being TRBD1 (6 bases). V was pared by 3 bases and J by 8 bases, with 16 bases between. Germline V gives CDR1 SQVTM, CDR2 ANQGSEA. The CDR3 is 14 amino acids. In DNA form, the CDR3 reads TGCAGCGTTGATACGGGGGGCGCCGCCGAAAAACTGTTTTTT. Translated, it gives CSVDTGGAAEKLFF. Combining the CDR3 with reference TRBV29-1 and TRBJ1-4 gives the whole variable domain SAVISQKPSRDICQRGTSLTIQCQVDSQVTMMFWYRQQPGQSLTLIATANQGSEATYESGFVIDKFPISRPNLTFSTLTVSNMSPEDSSIYLCSVDTGGAAEKLFFGSGTQLSVL.

This clonotype was recorded at least ten times. The rearrangement joins TRBV10-3 to TRBJ1-5; D unresolved. From germline, CDR1 is ENHRY and CDR2 SYGVKD. The CDR3 extends over 13 amino acids. V lost 6 bases, J lost 3 bases, and 9 bases lay in between. The CDR3 DNA follows: TGTGCCATCAGCCGCGGGGACAATCAGCCCCAGCATTTT. Translation: CAISRGDNQPQHF.

This rearrangement joins TRBV5-8 to TRBJ1-2, with D possibly matching TRBD1 (5 bases). CDR1 is SGHTS, CDR2 YDEGEE, per germline. Trimming left V 5 bases short and J 6 bases short, with 23 bases between. The CDR3 is 16 amino acids. In DNA, the CDR3 is TGTGCCAGCAGTTTCTCGTTTAACCGGGACGAGGATGGCTACACCTTC. It translates to CASSFSFNRDEDGYTF.

This chain joins TRBV20-1 and TRBJ1-3, with D possibly TRBD1 on 5 matching bases. Per the germline V gene, CDR1 is DFQATT and CDR2 is SNEGSKA (reference sequence). The germline V and J ends were trimmed by 8 bases and 0 bases, with 11 bases remaining between them. The CDR3 contains 13 residues. In DNA form, the CDR3 reads TGCAGTTTGATAGACAGCTCTGGAAACACCATATATTTT. Protein: CSLIDSSGNTIYF.

Only a few counts were recorded for this clonotype. The V call is TRBV19, the J call TRBJ2-2; D call uncertain. V was trimmed by 6 bases and J by 4 bases, leaving 15 bases between them. CDR1 and CDR2 from the germline V gene are LNHDA and SQIVND (reference sequence). There are 15 residues in the CDR3. The CDR3 loop is CASRVTSLATGELFF. The CDR3 DNA sequence: TGTGCCAGTAGGGTGACTTCCTTGGCCACCGGGGAGCTGTTTTTT.

The V call is TRBV19, the J call TRBJ2-2, with TRBD2 matching over 12 bases. V gave up 8 bases and J gave up 6 bases; unmatched junction bases: 4. The length of the CDR3 is 14 residues. CDR1 and CDR2 (germline): LNHDA, SQIVND (reference sequence). Here the CDR3 DNA reads TGTGCCAGTCAGACTAGCGGGGGCCCCGGGGAGCTGTTTTTT. Protein: CASQTSGGPGELFF.

This clonotype showed up just a few times. The rearrangement links TRBV24-1 to TRBJ2-2; D is possibly TRBD1 (5 bases). The CDR3 totals 15 residues. Between the trimmed V and J ends, which lost 6 bases and 3 bases, there was a span of 13 bases. The germline V gene has CDR1 KGHDR and CDR2 SFDVKD. CDR3 nucleotides: TGTGCCACCAGTAAGCAGGGCAGGGACACCGGGGAGCTGTTTTTT. Amino acid sequence: CATSKQGRDTGELFF.

The V call is TRBV7-9, the J call TRBJ1-6; D possibly corresponds to TRBD1 (5 bases). V shed 2 bases and J shed 8 bases, with 7 bases lying between them. This CDR3 contains 13 residues. Germline loops: CDR1 SEHNR, CDR2 FQNEAQ (reference sequence). CDR3 DNA: TGTGCCAGCAGCTTATTCAGGGATTCACCCCTCCACTTT. This codes for CASSLFRDSPLHF.

The chain is built from TRBV29-1 and TRBJ2-5; 7 bases agree with TRBD1. The V gene's germline CDR1 is SQVTM and CDR2 ANQGSEA. The ends lost 4 bases at V and 5 bases at J; junction bases unmatched: 7. The CDR3 loop spans 13 amino acids. CDR3 region: CSVARGRGETQYF. The CDR3 nucleotides read TGCAGCGTTGCTAGGGGGCGCGGGGAGACCCAGTACTTC.

The gene calls are TRBV12-3 or TRBV12-4 and TRBJ2-5; D may correspond to TRBD1 or TRBD2 (5 bases each). The CDR3 runs to 16 residues. Trimming cost V 4 bases and J 4 bases, with 19 bases left between them. The CDR3, as DNA: TGTGCCAGCAGTTCCCAACTAGTGGGGGTCGGAGAGACCCAGTACTTC. Its translation: CASSSQLVGVGETQYF.

This clonotype has just a few counts. The chain has TRBV11-2 and TRBJ1-4, with D unresolved. The length of the CDR3 is 12 residues. Trimming took 0 bases from V and 13 from J, leaving 9 bases between them. Germline V gene data show CDR1 as SGHAT and CDR2 as FQNNGV. CDR3 residues: CASSLDLLGLFF. The CDR3 DNA is TGTGCCAGCAGCTTAGATCTGCTGGGACTGTTTTTT.